This T cell receptor beta chain was identified during a study of blood T cell repertoires in COVID-19. Looking at the study overall: Whether acute or convalescent, the COVID-19 samples came from the United States, Italy and Spain. Sources were T cells, B-cell-depleted T cells, or PBMCs; the material itself was cDNA or gDNA.

This CDR3 is 14 amino acids long. V lost 4 bases, J lost 5 bases, and 5 bases stayed unmatched. Per germline, CDR1 SGHRS and CDR2 YFSETQ. In this sample, this clone turned up once. As processed by the authors: Estimates of nucleated cell counts were drawn from the amplification of reference gene primers. The assay was immunoSEQ multiplex PCR, and TCRdb's table has in-frame clones only and misses some. V and J calls and clone size are copied from that table; D and trimming were computed from the DNA. The sample records about 79,000 clones, about 90% being singletons. This clonotype was obtained from a man in his forties or fifties with active COVID-19. The sample taken for sequencing was peripheral blood. The chain recombines TRBV5-1 with TRBJ1-4; 7 bases are a match to TRBD1. CDR3 bases: TGCGCCAGCAGCAGGGACAGCCTGAATGAAAAACTGTTTTTT. Protein sequence: CASSRDSLNEKLFF.